One and the same sample provided the 14 T cell receptor beta chains below, sequenced in a study of blood T cells in healthy people across ages. Primers used in a second PCR of roughly 7 to 12 cycles were a sample-barcoded 5' primer and a J-beta primer mix. Via MiXCR, TCRdb re-called the 5' RACE reads, giving one row per CDR3 protein. Among some 1.5 million distinct CDR3 sequences listed, roughly 27% were seen once. The sample taken for sequencing was blood. The source of these receptors is a woman in her twenties or thirties in good health.

In this sample, this clonotype turned up a few times. The CDR3 is CASSRGFANTEAFF. CDR3 DNA: TGTGCCAGCAGTCGAGGGTTTGCGAACACTGAAGCTTTCTTT. This chain connects TRBV6-6 to TRBJ1-1; D is unclear. The V gene lost 5 bases and the J gene lost 1 base, with 11 bases spanning the gap. There are 14 residues in the CDR3. Germline V gene lookup returns CDR1 MNHNY and CDR2 SVGAGI (reference sequence).

This clonotype was detected ten times or more. The gene calls are TRBV9 and TRBJ2-7; TRBD1 agrees at 10 bases. The CDR3 extends over 16 amino acids. CDR1 is SGDLS, CDR2 YYNGEE, per germline. Trimming removed 3 bases from V and 0 bases from J; junction bases left unmatched: 6. This CDR3 reads CASSAGDRGSSYEQYF. The DNA for the CDR3 is TGTGCCAGCAGCGCGGGGGACAGGGGAAGCTCCTACGAGCAGTACTTC.

At least ten counts were recorded for this clonotype. The chain employs TRBV20-1 and TRBJ2-5; unclear D gene. Trimming pared 6 bases from V and 0 bases from J, leaving 11 bases between. The germline V gene has CDR1 DFQATT and CDR2 SNEGSKA (reference sequence). CDR3 length: 13 residues. The CDR3 DNA sequence: TGCAGTGCCCTCCGCCGCGACCAAGAGACCCAGTACTTC. Amino acids: CSALRRDQETQYF.

The chain carries TRBV19 and TRBJ1-5, with D maybe TRBD1 (5 bases). Germline assignment: CDR1 LNHDA and CDR2 SQIVND (reference sequence). The ends were cut back, 3 bases at V and 7 bases at J, with 16 bases in the middle. The CDR3 length is 15 residues. The CDR3 nucleotides are TGTGCCAGTAGTATCCGGGGGGGAAGCAGACAGCCCCAGCATTTT. It translates to CASSIRGGSRQPQHF.

The chain links TRBV7-9 to TRBJ2-7; D not resolved. The CDR3 runs to 14 residues. V lost 5 bases to trimming and J lost 0 bases, with 11 bases between them. Germline V CDR1 and CDR2: SEHNR, FQNEAQ (reference sequence). CDR3 region: CASSERAASYEQYF. The CDR3 bases are TGTGCCAGCAGCGAACGGGCAGCCTCCTACGAGCAGTACTTC. The full variable domain, with the rest looked up from reference TRBV7-9 and TRBJ2-7, is DTGVSQNPRHKITKRGQNVTFRCDPISEHNRLYWYRQTLGQGPEFLTYFQNEAQLEKSRLLSDRFSAERPKGSFSTLEIQRTEQGDSAMYLCASSERAASYEQYFGPGTRLTVT.

The chain recombines TRBV5-1 with TRBJ2-1, with 7 bases that match TRBD1. Per germline, CDR1 SGHRS and CDR2 YFSETQ. CDR3 length: 13 amino acids. V shed 5 bases and J 15 bases; nucleotides not matched to a gene: 14. The CDR3 DNA is TGCGCCAGCAGACCAAAAACAGGGGATAGTAGGTTCTTC. Translating it yields CASRPKTGDSRFF.

The chain is built from TRBV10-3 and TRBJ2-1; 12 bases match TRBD2. Germline lookup yields CDR1 ENHRY and CDR2 SYGVKD. The CDR3 has 16 residues. Trimming removed 3 bases from V and 5 bases from J; junction bases left unmatched: 5. The DNA for the CDR3 is TGTGCCATCAGTGACTCTAGCGGGAGGGCCGACAATGAGCAGTTCTTC. Residues: CAISDSSGRADNEQFF.

This clonotype was detected ten times or more. V gene TRBV18 combines with J gene TRBJ2-1; the D call may be TRBD1 or TRBD2 (6 bases each). V gave up 2 bases and J gave up 13 bases, with 12 bases separating them. CDR1 is KGHSH, CDR2 LQKENI, per germline. The CDR3 totals 12 residues. CDR3 DNA sequence: TGTGCCAGCTCACCAATCCGGGGGCTCCAGTTCTTC. Translated: CASSPIRGLQFF.

This chain uses TRBV4-2 with TRBJ2-7; 13 positions match TRBD2. V lost 0 bases and J lost 0; bases outside the gene matches: 2. The CDR3 runs 17 residues. The germline V gene has CDR1 LGHNA and CDR2 YNFKEQ. The CDR3, as DNA: TGTGCCAGCAGCCAAGAAACTAGCGGGAGGGACTCCTACGAGCAGTACTTC. This codes for CASSQETSGRDSYEQYF.

For this clonotype: This could be a read error, since a much larger clone is one nucleotide away. The chain is built from TRBV12-3 or TRBV12-4 and TRBJ2-1, with 14 bases identical to TRBD2. The CDR3 spans 14 residues. The CDR3 region has the DNA TGTGCCAGCAGCGGGACTAGCGGGGGCAATGAGCGGTTCTTC. It codes for CASSGTSGGNERFF.

Comments on this clonotype: The conserved final phenylalanine or tryptophan is absent from the CDR3, which likely points to a read error. The chain is built from TRBV6-2 or TRBV6-3 and TRBJ1-4; tentatively, D is TRBD1 (5 bases). CDR3 size: 15 residues. CDR1 is MNHEY and CDR2 is SVGEGT in the germline V gene. V dropped 6 bases and J dropped 4 bases, with 15 bases sitting between them. This CDR3 is CASRNNRRSNEKLFL. The CDR3 DNA follows: TGTGCCAGCAGGAATAACAGGAGAAGTAATGAAAAACTGTTTTTG.

V is TRBV4-1 and J is TRBJ2-2; weak D call: TRBD2 (5 bases). Germline V gene sequence: CDR1 MGHRA, CDR2 YSYEKL. The CDR3 is 16 amino acids. V was trimmed by 1 base and J by 1 base, leaving 10 bases between them. CDR3 amino acids: CASSQGYGVNTGELFF. The CDR3, as DNA: TGCGCCAGCAGCCAAGGTTACGGGGTGAACACCGGGGAGCTGTTTTTT.

Comment on this clonotype: A junction end diverges from the germline sequence, so it may reflect a read error. This sequence joins TRBV7-6 and TRBJ2-1, with D tentatively TRBD1 (6 bases). This CDR3 spans 18 amino acids. Looked up from germline, CDR1 is SGHVS and CDR2 is FNYEAQ. CDR3 sequence: CTSSLFYPIPGEHNEQFF. The CDR3 nucleotides read TGTACCAGCAGCTTATTTTACCCGATCCCAGGGGAACACAATGAGCAGTTCTTC.

The J gene is TRBJ1-6, the V gene TRBV29-1; tentatively, D is TRBD1 (5 bases). Trimming stripped 4 bases from V and 7 bases from J, with 11 bases between. The CDR3 spans 13 residues. CDR1 and CDR2 (germline): SQVTM, ANQGSEA. The CDR3, as DNA: TGCAGCGTTGGGGAGGGACGGAATTCACCCCTCCACTTT. Translating gives CSVGEGRNSPLHF. The complete variable domain, with remaining parts taken from reference TRBV29-1 and TRBJ1-6, reads SAVISQKPSRDICQRGTSLTIQCQVDSQVTMMFWYRQQPGQSLTLIATANQGSEATYESGFVIDKFPISRPNLTFSTLTVSNMSPEDSSIYLCSVGEGRNSPLHFGNGTRLTVT.